The clone carrying this TCR beta chain was seen only a few times. In TCRdb, the RACE reads were re-called with MiXCR into one record per CDR3 protein. Of just under 60,000 distinct CDR3 sequences in the sample, 12% were seen once. The sample belongs to a study of human T cells and chemical hapten exposure. The time point was: patch test 3, about 24 weeks after DPC sensitization. The treatment: therapeutic diphenylcyclopropenone sensitization with weekly scalp DPC. The ends were cut back, 6 bases at V and 6 bases at J, with 11 bases in the middle. Germline V gene data show CDR1 as MDHEN and CDR2 as SYDVKM. This CDR3 has 13 amino acids.

This sequence joins TRBV28 and TRBJ2-2; D may be TRBD1 (6 bases). The specimen comprised whole blood, sampled in connection with sensitization to the hapten diphenylcyclopropenone (DPC). The TCR comes from a man aged 25-45 years with alopecia areata. Some clones in this sample may be carry-over from other donors' samples. The CDR3 nucleotides read TGTGCCAGCAGAGGTCAGGGGCCCGGGGAGCTGTTTTTT. Amino acids: CASRGQGPGELFF.